This entry concerns a single T cell receptor (beta chain). Its antigen is as yet unknown. They ran version v3.0 of the immunoSEQ assay at survey level. Libraries were prepared by immunoSEQ multiplex PCR; TCRdb keeps only in-frame clonotypes and omits some of them. The sample has under 20,000 clones; more than 70% are singletons. This sample is drawn from a study of long-term antiretroviral therapy in people with HIV. About the study: The oldest samples precede the 2015 immediate-ART recommendation by about a decade. Study findings and constraints: Control repertoires displayed wider CDR3 length ranges than the HIV repertoires. Clones that expanded before ART (that is, prior to treatment) dominated the repertoire at all time points.

Cryopreserved PBMC samples of about 0.85-11 million cells were used for DNA extraction. In germline, CDR1 is KGHSH, CDR2 LQKENI. V was clipped by 3 bases and J by 6 bases, with 12 bases between them. The CDR3 is 13 residues long. The receptor comes from a man between 18 and 35 years old with HIV. This chain connects TRBV18 to TRBJ2-7, with D perhaps matching TRBD1 or TRBD2 (5 bases each). The sample in question was unsorted PBMCs, obtained 0.1 years before starting antiretroviral therapy. CDR3 region: CASSPRDDGEQYF. In DNA form, the CDR3 reads TGTGCCAGCTCACCCCGGGACGATGGCGAGCAGTACTTC. The full variable domain, in which reference TRBV18 and TRBJ2-7 provide the parts outside the CDR3, is NAGVMQNPRHLVRRRGQEARLRCSPMKGHSHVYWYRQLPEEGLKFMVYLQKENIIDESGMPKERFSAEFPKEGPSILRIQQVVRGDSAAYFCASSPRDDGEQYFGPGTRLTVT.